The clone carrying this TCR beta chain has a single count. The data belong to a study of blood T cell repertoires in COVID-19. Study background: Spain, Italy and the United States supplied samples that represented acute and convalescent COVID-19. Nucleic acid was either cDNA or gDNA, and it came from T cells, B-cell-depleted T cells, or PBMCs.

Authors' analysis steps: Reference gene primer amplification in the assay estimated nucleated cell counts. Using immunoSEQ multiplex PCR, the repertoire was profiled, and TCRdb retains in-frame clones only, with some absent. The V and J calls and clone size are taken from that table; D and trimming were inferred from the DNA. The sample carries roughly 150,000 clones, 65% to 85% recorded once. Trimming removed 1 base at V and 5 bases at J, with 12 bases between. Germline CDR1 SGDLS, CDR2 YYNGEE. The CDR3 has 15 residues. The rearrangement links TRBV9 to TRBJ2-2; the D gene is possibly TRBD1 (6 bases). The sequenced sample was peripheral blood. This clonotype originated in a woman in her seventies who had recovered from COVID-19. CDR3 DNA: TGTGCCAGCAGCGTAAGATGGGGGCTTACCGGGGAGCTGTTTTTT. Amino acids: CASSVRWGLTGELFF.